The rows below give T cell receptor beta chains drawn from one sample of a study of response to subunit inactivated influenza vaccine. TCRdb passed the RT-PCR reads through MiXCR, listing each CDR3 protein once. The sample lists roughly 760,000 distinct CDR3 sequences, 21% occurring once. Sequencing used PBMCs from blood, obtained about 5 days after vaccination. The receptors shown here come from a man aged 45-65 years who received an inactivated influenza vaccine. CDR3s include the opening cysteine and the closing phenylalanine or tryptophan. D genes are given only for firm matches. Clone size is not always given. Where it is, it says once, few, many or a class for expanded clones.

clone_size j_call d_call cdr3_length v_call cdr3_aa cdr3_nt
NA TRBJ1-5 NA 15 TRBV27 CASRPHPGSNQPQHF TGTGCCAGCAGGCCTCACCCAGGTTCCAATCAGCCCCAGCATTTT
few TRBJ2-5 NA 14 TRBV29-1 CSVESSGNQETQYF TGCAGCGTTGAAAGTAGTGGTAATCAAGAGACCCAGTACTTC
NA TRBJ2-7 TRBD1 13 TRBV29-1 CSGRQGGSYEQYF TGCAGCGGTCGACAGGGGGGATCTTACGAGCAGTACTTC
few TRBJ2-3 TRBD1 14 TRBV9 CASTDRASTDTQYF TGTGCCAGCACCGACAGGGCTAGCACAGATACGCAGTATTTT
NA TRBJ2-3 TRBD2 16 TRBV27 CASSFQGAGGPDTQYF TGTGCCAGCAGCTTCCAGGGAGCGGGGGGCCCAGATACGCAGTATTTT
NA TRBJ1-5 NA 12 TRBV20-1 CRTEAGDQPQHF TGCAGGACCGAGGCCGGGGATCAGCCCCAGCATTTT
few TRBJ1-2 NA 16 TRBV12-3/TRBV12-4 CASTFHRDWTNYGYTF TGTGCCAGCACTTTCCACCGGGACTGGACTAACTATGGCTACACCTTC
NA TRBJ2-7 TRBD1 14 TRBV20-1 CSAKAGDRGYEQYF TGCAGTGCCAAGGCGGGGGACAGGGGGTACGAGCAGTACTTC
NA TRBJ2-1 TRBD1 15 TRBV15 CATSRVRTGGREQFF TGTGCCACCAGCAGAGTGAGGACAGGGGGCCGTGAGCAGTTCTTC
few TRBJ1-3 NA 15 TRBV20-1 CSASMLVYSENTIYF TGCAGTGCTAGTATGCTGGTATACTCTGAAAACACCATATATTTT
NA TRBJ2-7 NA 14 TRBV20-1 CSARDEDSLYEQYF TGCAGTGCTAGAGATGAGGACAGCCTCTACGAGCAGTACTTC
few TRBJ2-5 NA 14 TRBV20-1 CSANSRSLGETQYF TGCAGTGCTAACAGCCGATCTTTGGGAGAGACCCAGTACTTC
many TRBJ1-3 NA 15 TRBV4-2 CASSLDAALGSTIYF TGTGCCAGCAGCCTGGATGCCGCCTTGGGATCCACCATATATTTT
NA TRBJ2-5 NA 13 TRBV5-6 CASSRDLEETQYF TGTGCCAGCAGCCGGGACCTGGAGGAGACCCAGTACTTC
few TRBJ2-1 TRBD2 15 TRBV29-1 CSVKGLPSSYNEQFF TGCAGCGTGAAGGGACTACCCTCCTCCTACAATGAGCAGTTCTTC
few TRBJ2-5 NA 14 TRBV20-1 CSARWGTSQETQYF TGCAGTGCTAGGTGGGGGACTTCCCAAGAGACCCAGTACTTC
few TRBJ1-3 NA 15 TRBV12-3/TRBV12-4 CASSLGGYLGNTIYF TGTGCCAGCAGTTTAGGCGGATACTTAGGAAACACCATATATTTT
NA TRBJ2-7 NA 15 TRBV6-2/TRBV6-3 CASSYQGLPLGEQYF TGTGCCAGCAGTTACCAAGGACTACCCTTGGGCGAGCAGTACTTC
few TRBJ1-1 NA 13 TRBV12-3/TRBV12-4 CASNPRGRTEAFF TGTGCCAGCAACCCGAGGGGGAGGACTGAAGCTTTCTTT
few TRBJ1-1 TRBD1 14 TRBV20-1 CSARVGGRGPEAFF TGCAGTGCTAGAGTTGGGGGCAGGGGGCCTGAAGCTTTCTTT
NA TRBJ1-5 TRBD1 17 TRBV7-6 CASSPGTGGLGNQPQHF TGTGCCAGCAGCCCCGGGACAGGGGGCTTGGGGAATCAGCCCCAGCATTTT
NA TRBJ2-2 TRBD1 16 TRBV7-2 CASSFDTGVLTGELFF TGTGCCAGCAGCTTTGACACAGGGGTCCTCACCGGGGAGCTGTTTTTT
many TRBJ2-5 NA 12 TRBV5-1 CASSFGQETQYF TGCGCCAGCAGCTTCGGCCAAGAGACCCAGTACTTC
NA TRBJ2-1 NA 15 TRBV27 CASSFVRRGYNEQFF TGTGCCAGCAGTTTTGTTCGCAGGGGCTACAATGAGCAGTTCTTC
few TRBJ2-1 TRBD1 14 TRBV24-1 CATSDILQGREQFF TGTGCCACCAGTGACATACTACAGGGGCGTGAGCAGTTCTTC
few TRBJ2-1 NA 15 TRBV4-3 CASSQDVLFSYEQFF TGCGCCAGCAGCCAAGATGTCCTTTTCTCGTATGAGCAGTTCTTC
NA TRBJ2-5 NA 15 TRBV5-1 CASSLDSKHGETQYF TGCGCCAGCAGCCTGGACAGTAAACATGGAGAGACCCAGTACTTC
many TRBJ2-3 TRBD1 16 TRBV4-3 CASSQSGTGGTDTQYF TGCGCCAGCAGCCAATCCGGGACAGGGGGCACAGATACGCAGTATTTT
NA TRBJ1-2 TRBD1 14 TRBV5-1 CASSLSGQGSGYTF TGCGCCAGCAGTCTTTCCGGACAGGGGAGCGGCTACACCTTC
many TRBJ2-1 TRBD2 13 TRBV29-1 CSVGGSSYNEQFF TGCAGTGTCGGCGGGAGCAGCTACAATGAGCAGTTCTTC
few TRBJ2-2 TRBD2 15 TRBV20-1 CSAPRAGGATGELFF TGCAGTGCGCCGCGGGCGGGGGGGGCCACCGGGGAGCTGTTTTTT
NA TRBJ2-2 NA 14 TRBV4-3 CASSQELRAGELFF TGCGCCAGCAGCCAAGAGTTGAGAGCCGGGGAGCTGTTTTTT
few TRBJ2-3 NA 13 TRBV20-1 CSAGGLVVDTQYF TGCAGTGCTGGAGGGCTAGTAGTCGATACGCAGTATTTT